These 30 T cell receptor beta chains originate from one sample sequenced in a study of T cell responses to AZD1222 COVID-19 vaccine. Sequencing used immunoSEQ multiplex PCR; TCRdb keeps in-frame clones, though not all of them. This sample has more than 150,000 clones, with less than 95% found just once. Sample: peripheral blood, taken on day 0 of AZD1222 vaccination. The source is an adult in good health.

CDR3 residues: CATSDFGVNYGYTF. CDR3 in DNA: TGTGCCACCAGTGATTTTGGAGTTAACTATGGCTACACCTTC. The rearrangement uses TRBV24-1 and TRBJ1-2; D ambiguous. CDR3 size: 14 residues. CDR1 is KGHDR and CDR2 is SFDVKD in the germline V gene. V was trimmed by 1 base and J by 1 base, leaving 6 bases between them.

This clone has just one count. The gene calls are TRBV20-1 and TRBJ2-7; either TRBD1 or TRBD2 may fit D (5 bases each). Trimming pared 3 bases from V and 0 bases from J, leaving 18 bases between. Germline CDR1 DFQATT, CDR2 SNEGSKA (reference sequence). CDR3 length: 16 residues. The CDR3 region is CSASKGPVIGSYEQYF. CDR3 in DNA: TGCAGTGCTAGTAAGGGACCAGTTATAGGCTCCTACGAGCAGTACTTC.

The gene calls are TRBV9 and TRBJ2-3; 7 nucleotides line up with TRBD2. V trimming: 2 bases; J trimming: 4 bases; junction bases outside the gene matches: 7. CDR1 is SGDLS and CDR2 is YYNGEE in the germline V gene. This CDR3 is built from 15 residues. CDR3 protein: CASSVTGGVPDTQYF. The CDR3 DNA is TGTGCCAGCAGCGTCACGGGGGGAGTTCCAGATACGCAGTATTTT.

The V call is TRBV14, the J call TRBJ1-5; no clear D gene. CDR1 and CDR2 from the germline V gene are SGHDN and FVKESK. Trimming took off 0 bases at V and 5 bases at J, with 5 bases between the two ends. CDR3 length equals 13 residues. CDR3 sequence (DNA): TGTGCCAGCAGCCAAGATATACATCAGCCCCAGCATTTT. As protein: CASSQDIHQPQHF.

V usage is TRBV5-1 and J usage is TRBJ1-4; no reliable D call. Germline lookup yields CDR1 SGHRS and CDR2 YFSETQ. There are 14 residues in the CDR3. Trimming pared 4 bases from V and 6 bases from J, leaving 13 bases between. Here the CDR3 reads CASSLASEDEKLFF. The CDR3 DNA sequence: TGCGCCAGCAGCCTCGCCAGTGAAGATGAAAAACTGTTTTTT.

CDR3 sequence (DNA): TGTGCCACAGGACTAGCGGATTACAATGAGCAGTTCTTC. Translation gives CATGLADYNEQFF. The V gene is TRBV19, the J gene TRBJ2-1; 10 bases are a match to TRBD2. The CDR3 sequence is 13 residues long. The V gene end was trimmed by 10 bases and the J gene end by 4 bases; junction bases not matched to a gene: 4. Germline V gene data show CDR1 as LNHDA and CDR2 as SQIVND (reference sequence).

The chain carries TRBV27 and TRBJ2-7; 9 bases agree with TRBD1. V was pared by 5 bases and J by 6 bases, with 11 bases of the junction left unmatched. The CDR3 runs to 15 residues. Germline lookup yields CDR1 MNHEY and CDR2 SMNVEV (reference sequence). CDR3 coding DNA: TGTGCCAGCAGTGTAGACACAGGGGGCAAGGGCGAGCAGTACTTC. Translated, it gives CASSVDTGGKGEQYF.

The V and J genes are TRBV24-1 and TRBJ2-1; 9 nucleotides match TRBD1. The CDR3 contains 14 residues. Germline V gene sequence: CDR1 KGHDR, CDR2 SFDVKD. The ends lost 4 bases at V and 11 bases at J; junction bases unmatched: 8. In DNA form, the CDR3 reads TGTGCCACCAGTGAGGGGGGACAGGGAATAAAGCAGTTCTTC. Protein product: CATSEGGQGIKQFF.

The V call is TRBV4-1, the J call TRBJ1-3; no clear D gene. V lost 0 bases and J lost 4, with 13 bases in between. The germline V gene encodes CDR1 MGHRA and CDR2 YSYEKL. The CDR3 sequence is 16 residues long. The CDR3 is CASSQDDPAVGNTIYF. As DNA, the CDR3 is TGCGCCAGCAGCCAAGACGACCCGGCCGTCGGAAACACCATATATTTT.

The J gene is TRBJ2-1, the V gene TRBV28; 7 bases are shared with TRBD2. Unmatched junction bases numbered 11, after V lost 8 bases and J lost 7 bases. This CDR3 comprises 14 residues. Germline values: CDR1 MDHEN, CDR2 SYDVKM. The CDR3 spells CASGGLGRGNEQFF. The CDR3 bases are TGTGCCAGCGGCGGACTAGGGCGCGGAAATGAGCAGTTCTTC.

The V gene is TRBV27, the J gene TRBJ2-1; D is unclear. There are 11 residues in the CDR3. V shed 3 bases and J shed 10 bases, with 7 bases lying between them. Germline V CDR1 and CDR2: MNHEY, SMNVEV (reference sequence). CDR3 loop: CASSFQREQFF. The CDR3 coding sequence is TGTGCCAGCAGTTTCCAGAGGGAGCAGTTCTTC.

As DNA, the CDR3 is TGTGCCAGCAGCTTACAGGGTTCCTACGAGCAGTACTTC. Translated: CASSLQGSYEQYF. The rearrangement links TRBV5-4 to TRBJ2-7; D perhaps matches TRBD1 (6 bases). The CDR3 covers 13 residues. Deletions cut 2 bases from V and 1 base from J, with 7 bases between. In germline, CDR1 is SGHNT, CDR2 YYREEE (reference sequence).

This sequence joins TRBV3-1 (or the pseudogene TRBV3-2) and TRBJ1-2; D unclear. The CDR3 sequence is 15 residues long. V gave up 0 bases and J gave up 3 bases, with 11 bases separating them. From germline, CDR1 is LGHDT and CDR2 YNNKEL (reference sequence). Here the CDR3 reads CASSQEVRPYYGYTF. The CDR3 coding sequence is TGTGCCAGCAGCCAAGAGGTGAGACCTTACTATGGCTACACCTTC.

This clone appeared once. CDR3 DNA: TGCGCCAGCAACCAACTAGCGGGAGGCACCGGGGAGCTGTTTTTT. It is translated as CASNQLAGGTGELFF. The chain recombines TRBV5-1 with TRBJ2-2; TRBD2 aligns across 12 bases. Germline CDR1 SGHRS, CDR2 YFSETQ. Trimming removed 6 bases from V and 4 bases from J; junction bases left unmatched: 4. The CDR3 loop spans 15 amino acids.

This chain uses TRBV4-1 with TRBJ2-7, with 11 bases fitting TRBD2. The ends lost 3 bases at V and 3 bases at J; junction bases unmatched: 1. The CDR3 covers 14 residues. Germline loops: CDR1 MGHRA, CDR2 YSYEKL. In DNA form, the CDR3 reads TGCGCCAGCAGCCACACTAGCGGGGGCTACGAGCAGTACTTC. It specifies CASSHTSGGYEQYF.

The V gene is TRBV7-2, the J gene TRBJ1-5; D call uncertain. This CDR3 region has 15 residues. In germline, CDR1 is SGHTA, CDR2 FQGNSA. The germline V and J ends were trimmed by 6 bases and 5 bases, with 17 bases remaining between them. The CDR3 region has the DNA TGTGCCAGCAGTTCGAGGGTAGGCGGGTATCAGCCCCAGCATTTT. This gives the protein CASSSRVGGYQPQHF.

This sequence joins TRBV6-2 or TRBV6-3 and TRBJ1-5; D is possibly TRBD1 (5 bases). This CDR3 has 14 residues. Trimming took off 0 bases at V and 7 bases at J, with 10 bases between the two ends. Germline CDR1 MNHEY, CDR2 SVGEGT. This chain's CDR3 is CASSYSSGRQPQHF. The DNA for the CDR3 is TGTGCCAGCAGTTACTCGTCAGGGAGGCAGCCCCAGCATTTT.

The chain couples TRBV2 to TRBJ2-2, with TRBD2 matching 7 bases. CDR1 is SNHLY, CDR2 FYNNEI, per germline. V was pared by 7 bases and J by 1 base, with 6 bases of the junction left unmatched. There are 15 residues in the CDR3. The CDR3 sequence: CASTPPSGNTGELFF. CDR3 bases: TGTGCCAGCACCCCTCCTAGCGGGAACACCGGGGAGCTGTTTTTT.

The chain uses TRBV2 and TRBJ2-7; D ambiguous. Trimming pared 2 bases from V and 5 bases from J, leaving 10 bases between. This CDR3 is built from 13 residues. Germline CDR1 is SNHLY and CDR2 is FYNNEI. Here the CDR3 DNA reads TGTGCCAGCAGTGAATGGCTAGAGGACGAGCAGTACTTC. It specifies CASSEWLEDEQYF.

This clone was counted only a few times. This sequence joins TRBV10-2 and TRBJ1-5; D not certain. Germline CDR1 WSHSY, CDR2 SAAADI. The germline V and J ends were trimmed by 6 bases and 4 bases, with 16 bases remaining between them. There are 15 residues in the CDR3. In nucleotides, the CDR3 is TGCGCCAGCAGCGAGCAGTCGGCTAAGAATCAGCCCCAGCATTTT. It encodes CASSEQSAKNQPQHF.

The chain employs TRBV14 and TRBJ1-2, with TRBD1 matching over 7 bases. Germline CDR1 SGHDN, CDR2 FVKESK. The CDR3 is made up of 17 amino acids. Germline trimming cut 0 bases from V and 8 bases from J; bases unmatched to any gene: 15. CDR3 coding DNA: TGTGCCAGCAGCCAAGATCCCGGGACAGTCTACCTATACGGCTACACCTTC. Translation gives CASSQDPGTVYLYGYTF.

This clone came up once. V usage is TRBV27 and J usage is TRBJ1-1, with D perhaps matching TRBD1 (5 bases). The CDR3 loop spans 15 amino acids. CDR1 is MNHEY, CDR2 SMNVEV, per germline (reference sequence). With 6 bases removed from V and 10 bases from J, the gap between germline ends came to 24 bases. The CDR3 DNA reads TGTGCCAGCAGGCTTAGATGGGGGGAACTCCGCGGAGCTTTCTTT. It is translated as CASRLRWGELRGAFF.

This chain joins TRBV2 and TRBJ2-5; D gene unclear. Trimming cost V 1 base and J 6 bases, with 9 bases left between them. CDR3 length: 13 amino acids. The V gene's germline CDR1 is SNHLY and CDR2 FYNNEI. The CDR3 DNA is TGTGCCAGCAGTGAAGTAGGGTGGAAGACCCAGTACTTC. Amino acids: CASSEVGWKTQYF. The variable domain in full, with the rest retrieved from reference TRBV2 and TRBJ2-5, is EPEVTQTPSHQVTQMGQEVILRCVPISNHLYFYWYRQILGQKVEFLVSFYNNEISEKSEIFDDQFSVERPDGSNFTLKIRSTKLEDSAMYFCASSEVGWKTQYFGPGTRLLVL.

In this sample, this clone turned up once. The rearrangement links TRBV5-1 to TRBJ1-1; TRBD1 is a possible D gene (5 bases). CDR3 length equals 14 residues. Germline V gene data show CDR1 as SGHRS and CDR2 as YFSETQ. The V end was cut by 0 bases, the J end by 7 bases, with 13 bases between. Written as DNA, the CDR3 is TGCGCCAGCAGCTTGGACAGGTGGATGGATGAAGCTTTCTTT. Protein product: CASSLDRWMDEAFF.

This clone showed up just once. The chain couples TRBV5-1 to TRBJ1-5; D gene uncertain. This CDR3 is 15 amino acids long. CDR1 and CDR2 (germline): SGHRS, YFSETQ. V was trimmed by 0 bases and J by 1 base, leaving 8 bases between them. The CDR3 sequence: CASSLAGLSNQPQHF. The CDR3, as DNA: TGCGCCAGCAGCTTGGCTGGGCTGAGCAATCAGCCCCAGCATTTT.

This chain connects TRBV7-2 to TRBJ1-1; D remains unclear. V lost 5 bases to trimming and J lost 5 bases, with 18 bases between them. This CDR3 spans 15 amino acids. Germline CDR1 SGHTA, CDR2 FQGNSA. DNA for the CDR3: TGTGCCAGCAGCGCCCACGGGAACTCGGGGACTGAAGCTTTCTTT. Translated: CASSAHGNSGTEAFF.

V is TRBV28 and J is TRBJ1-5; 7 bases are a match to TRBD1. This CDR3 comprises 16 residues. Germline CDR1 is MDHEN and CDR2 is SYDVKM. V shed 4 bases, J shed 5 bases, and the junction held 11 bases outside the gene matches. DNA for the CDR3: TGTGCCAGCAGTTCCGCGACAGGGATTGAGTATCAGCCCCAGCATTTT. This sequence encodes CASSSATGIEYQPQHF.

The J gene is TRBJ2-1, the V gene TRBV5-4; TRBD1 or TRBD2 may be the D gene (5 bases each). Germline lookup yields CDR1 SGHNT and CDR2 YYREEE (reference sequence). V was trimmed by 0 bases and J by 6 bases, leaving 22 bases between them. The CDR3 spans 18 residues. CDR3 residues: CASSLAPRPGAKRNEQFF. CDR3 DNA sequence: TGTGCCAGCAGCTTGGCCCCTCGACCCGGGGCAAAACGCAATGAGCAGTTCTTC.

This chain's CDR3 is CASSLVAVNYGYTF. The CDR3 DNA reads as TGTGCCAGCAGCTTAGTCGCCGTAAACTATGGCTACACCTTC. The chain combines TRBV7-2 with TRBJ1-2; D unresolved. V was clipped by 1 base and J by 2 bases, with 8 bases between them. This CDR3 spans 14 amino acids. CDR1 SGHTA and CDR2 FQGNSA come from the germline V gene.

The CDR3 coding sequence is TGCGCCAGCAGCCCGGATGGGGCCTACAATGAGCAGTTCTTC. Encoded protein: CASSPDGAYNEQFF. The chain links TRBV5-1 to TRBJ2-1; D ambiguous. Germline CDR1 reads SGHRS; CDR2 reads YFSETQ. This CDR3 is built from 14 residues. V shed 4 bases and J shed 2 bases, with 10 bases lying between them.